A selection of T cell receptor beta chains follows, all from one sample in a study of OX40 agonist ivuxolimab in advanced cancers. Some clones are missing from TCRdb's copy, which holds only in-frame ones; the method was immunoSEQ multiplex PCR. Among 15,000 to 25,000 clones listed, roughly four fifths were seen once. The specimen comprised CD4+ or CD8+ T cells sorted from blood, sampled in a trial of the OX40 agonist ivuxolimab. The receptors were gathered from an adult with an advanced solid tumor such as melanoma, head and neck, liver or kidney cancer. Each CDR3 is given without its conserved first and last residue.

V	length	CDR3
TRBV27	13	ASSRGDRGKETQY
TRBV2	11	ASKRQIYNEQF
TRBV6-5	11	ASSYPAADTQY
TRBV2	12	ASSDAGGSYEQY
TRBV7-6	13	ASSVGTSGVDTQY
TRBV4-3	16	ASSQDGGRILPTDTQY
TRBV29-1	11	SVEVSRDQPQH
TRBV19	9	ASMKNTEAF
TRBV10-1	12	ASRGLHGLYEQY
TRBV6-6	10	ATTGYGNTIY
TRBV27	15	ASSLTRQGSSYNEQF
TRBV4-1	16	ASSLGLAGGLAKNIQY
TRBV5-1	13	ASSFTPRREGEQY
TRBV18	12	ASSPGQRHYEQY
TRBV19	13	ASSPGRIYQETQY
TRBV6-1	12	ASSEEARNNEQY
TRBV7-2	15	ASSLVSGRARSGELF
TRBV10-1	12	ASSESGGLNEQF
TRBV19	11	ASTGRLNEKLF
TRBV7-2	10	ASSPEGYEQY
TRBV1	13	TSSQVSCYRETQY
TRBV30	10	AWSVQTAEQF
TRBV4-1	12	ASSQRFISYEQY
TRBV7-9	11	ASSSGYSGELF
TRBV4-1	13	ASSQVGGSYNEQF
TRBV11-1	13	ASSPRQGPSYEQY
TRBV7-9	14	ASSLAMAANTGELF
TRBV4-3	11	ASSPDGSYGYT
TRBV6-5	12	ASRGQVEGNTIY
TRBV2	13	ASRTTGIGGQPQH
TRBV28	15	ASSLLAGGRAKNIQY
TRBV30	11	AWSRDSGYGYT
TRBV2	12	ASSPSWGLETQY
TRBV19	12	ASSILGGANVLT
TRBV19	14	ASSRGQENSNQPQH
TRBV6-6	12	ASKRLLSTDTQY